This T cell receptor beta chain was recorded in a study of beta chain features in type 1 diabetes. Looking at the study overall: Cells sorted and examined across all samples totaled more than 95,000,000. General study points: Researchers report that Type 1 diabetes patients had moderately but significantly shorter TCRB CDR3s across all four CD4+ subsets.

CDR1 and CDR2 from the germline V gene are MDHEN and SYDVKM. Deletions cut 3 bases from V and 0 bases from J, with 6 bases between. The CDR3 spans 13 residues. Every isolated RNA sample was fully reverse transcribed, so sequencing captured expressed TCRB transcripts. Sequenced by immunoSEQ multiplex PCR; TCRdb stores in-frame clones only, minus some. The data contain 860,000 or so clones, roughly 15% of them singletons. A CD45RO/CCR7/CD25/CD127/CD95/CD27 panel sorted naive, central memory, regulatory and stem cell-like memory CD4+ cells. Populations obtained by sorting all exceeded 95% purity. In the case of this clone: What it recognizes is unknown. Other DNA sequences in the sample encode the same CDR3.

This TCR came from a woman aged 18-30 years in good health. Sequencing was done on a sample of naive CD4+ T cells from blood. The J gene is TRBJ2-7, the V gene TRBV28; D unclear. This CDR3 reads CASSFISSYEQYF. CDR3 nucleotide sequence: TGTGCCAGCAGTTTTATTTCCTCCTACGAGCAGTACTTC.